The source of this T cell receptor (beta chain) is a study of blood T cells in healthy people across ages (dated by TCRdb to the mid-2010s). Context from the whole study: In model experiments, template switching captured about one uniquely barcoded TCR beta cDNA molecule for every two T cells. Age-related changes in TCR beta repertoire diversity were measured in the study by deep sequencing normalized with unique cDNA molecular identifiers. The donors were divided into four age groups: young (average 16 years), middle-aged (about 41), aged (approximately 62) and long-lived (about 90). To avoid experimental bias, donors of different ages were distributed randomly across sequencing lanes. For two donors (one aged 18 to 30 and one aged 80 or older), the study analyzed two additional independent replicas of 1 million unique cDNA reads from the same blood draw. On the study overall, not on this receptor specifically: Because donor CMV infection status was unknown, age-related changes in expanded clonotypes were potentially confounded. The long-lived group showed more naive CD4+ T cells, fewer expanded clones and increased TCR diversity than the aged group, suggesting age selection. Observed TCR beta diversity correlated strongly with the percentage of naive T cells measured by flow cytometry. Bulk unsorted PBMC profiling prevented conclusive comparison of naive and antigen-experienced compartments. As age increased, observed TCR beta diversity per million T cells dropped in a roughly linear way, and a significant reduction was already evident by age approximately 40. Total diversity estimates from one million sequenced T cells were considered lower bounds and underestimates.

Remarks on this clonotype: Which antigen it targets is not known. No much larger clone exists at a distance of one base, and base qualities are not known.

The roughly 39 donors, aged 6 to 90 years, were systemically healthy Caucasian individuals from Russia. Each donor gave 9 to 10 milliliters of peripheral blood, collected into EDTA-treated Vacutainer tubes. Ficoll-Paque density-gradient centrifugation was used to isolate PBMCs, with at least 7 million per sample. Trizol reagent was used to extract total RNA from the PBMCs, yielding at least 5.5 micrograms per sample. Naive CD45RAhigh/CD27high T cell percentages were measured by flow cytometry on a PBMC aliquot from every donor. CDR1 and CDR2 are read off the germline V gene as SGHTA and FQGNSA. CDR3 length: 16 amino acids, cysteine to phenylalanine. The DNA shown is the 48-base CDR3, in frame from base 1. V trim: 6 bases; J trim: 14 bases; unmatched bases: 22. The receptor library was made with 5' RACE. The sequencer was an Illumina HiSeq 2500. A second PCR of 7 to 11 cycles was performed with a sample-barcoded 5' primer and a J-beta primer mix. A template-switch 5' adaptor carrying 12 random nucleotides introduced a unique molecular identifier onto each TCR beta cDNA molecule. Each sample yielded at least 2.5 million CDR3-containing paired-end reads. First-strand cDNA synthesis was performed from all RNA using the Mint cDNA synthesis kit, with priming by a TRBC-specific oligonucleotide. Following uracil-DNA glycosylase treatment, a first 18-cycle PCR with universal primers M1SS and BC2_uni_R was performed on all cDNA. Turning to the authors' computational methods: Normalization of each sample was performed by random selection of 1 million high-quality reads, each carrying a distinct molecular identifier. Reads with shared molecular identifiers were discarded instead of being binned into consensus sequences. MiTCR, run with a Q25 quality threshold and the strictest error-elimination algorithm, handled CDR3 identification, clonotype clustering and error correction. Lower-bound total TCR beta diversity was estimated with a nonparametric unseen species model using Euler transformation. TCRdb trimmed the raw reads at Q25, called clones with MiXCR and kept productive beta chains. Rows merge per CDR3 protein into single entries with the most common DNA and genes. V and J calls and clone size were set by TCRdb, not the authors. The sample table records 540,000 or so distinct CDR3 sequences; 40% to 55% of these occur just once. Around 23% of the sample is taken by the ten largest.

The chain was built from TRBV7-2 and TRBJ2-3; 8 bases in between match TRBD2. The receptor was derived from a man aged 80 or over in good health. Sequencing input: blood. The nucleotide sequence is TGTGCCAGCAGTCAATCCCCCGCGCGGGGGGCGGACCCGGGGTATTTT. Its translation is CASSQSPARGADPGYF.